The sequence of this TCR beta chain was determined in a study of blood T cell repertoires in COVID-19. As processed by the authors: From reference gene primer amplification, estimates of nucleated cell counts were derived. The protocol was immunoSEQ multiplex PCR, while the TCRdb copy is restricted to in-frame clones and leaves out a portion. V, J and clone size are those of that table, while D and trimming were read from the DNA. In the table there are over 200,000 clones, 88% of which are singletons. The table lists this clone with a count of one. Deletions cut 5 bases from V and 4 bases from J, with 9 bases between. CDR3 size: 13 residues. Per germline, CDR1 LNHDA and CDR2 SQIVND (reference sequence).

What was sequenced was peripheral blood. The genes are TRBV19 and TRBJ1-5; a weak D match, TRBD1 (5 bases). This clonotype was sampled from a woman aged 60-75 years with acute or convalescent COVID-19. The CDR3: CASSWPGNQPQHF. The CDR3 DNA reads as TGTGCCAGTAGTTGGCCAGGGAATCAGCCCCAGCATTTT.